This TCR beta chain was sequenced in a study of CXCR3-negative and CXCR3-positive naive CD8 T cells. Germline CDR1 is SGHVS and CDR2 is FQNEAQ. The CDR3 sequence is 11 residues long. It was by 5' RACE with UMI labels that the TRB cDNA libraries were prepared. One entry per CDR3 protein, without DNA, is what TCRdb gives after re-calling the 5' RACE reads. The sample includes approximately 88,000 distinct CDR3 sequences. The receptor comes from a human donor in good health. Some clones in this sample may be carry-over from other donors' samples. The specimen was naive CXCR3- CD8+ T cells from blood. The subset denotes: CD45RO-CCR7+CD27+CD95- naive CD8+ T cells lacking CXCR3 (TNR3-). The chain combines TRBV7-8 with TRBJ1-1; no DNA is available, so the TRBD1 call from TCRdb remains unchecked. The CDR3 sequence: CASSTGTQAFF.